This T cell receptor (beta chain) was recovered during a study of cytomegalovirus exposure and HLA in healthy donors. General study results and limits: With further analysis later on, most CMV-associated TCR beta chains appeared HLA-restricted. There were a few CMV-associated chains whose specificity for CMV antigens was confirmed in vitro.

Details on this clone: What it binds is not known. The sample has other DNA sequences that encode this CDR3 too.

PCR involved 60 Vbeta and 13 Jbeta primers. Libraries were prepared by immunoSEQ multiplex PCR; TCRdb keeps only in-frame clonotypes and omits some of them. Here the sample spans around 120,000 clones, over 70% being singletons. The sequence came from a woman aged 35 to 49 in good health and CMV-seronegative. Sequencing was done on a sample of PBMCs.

This CDR3 reads CASSLGGNYGYTF. DNA of the CDR3: TGTGCCAGCAGCTTAGGAGGCAACTATGGCTACACCTTC. The genes are TRBV11-2 and TRBJ1-2; D gene uncertain. There are 13 residues in the CDR3. V was shortened by 1 base and J by 2 bases, with 5 bases between the two germline ends. The germline CDR1 and CDR2 sequences are SGHAT and FQNNGV.